This TCR beta chain was retrieved from a study of blood T cell repertoires in COVID-19. Generated by immunoSEQ multiplex PCR, the TCRdb table keeps only in-frame clones and is missing some. The profile covers about 290,000 clones, with around 86% appearing a single time and less than 1% taken by the ten largest. Germline V lookup: CDR1 MDHEN, CDR2 SYDVKM. The V and J ends lost 3 bases and 4 bases, in that order; junction bases with no gene match: 6. There are 15 residues in the CDR3. The chain links TRBV28 to TRBJ2-1, with 7 bases that match TRBD1. Sequencing used peripheral blood. The receptor was isolated from a woman aged 35 to 49 who had recovered from COVID-19. The CDR3 loop is CASSFGDSSYNEQFF. The DNA for the CDR3 is TGTGCCAGCAGTTTTGGGGACAGCAGTTACAATGAGCAGTTCTTC.